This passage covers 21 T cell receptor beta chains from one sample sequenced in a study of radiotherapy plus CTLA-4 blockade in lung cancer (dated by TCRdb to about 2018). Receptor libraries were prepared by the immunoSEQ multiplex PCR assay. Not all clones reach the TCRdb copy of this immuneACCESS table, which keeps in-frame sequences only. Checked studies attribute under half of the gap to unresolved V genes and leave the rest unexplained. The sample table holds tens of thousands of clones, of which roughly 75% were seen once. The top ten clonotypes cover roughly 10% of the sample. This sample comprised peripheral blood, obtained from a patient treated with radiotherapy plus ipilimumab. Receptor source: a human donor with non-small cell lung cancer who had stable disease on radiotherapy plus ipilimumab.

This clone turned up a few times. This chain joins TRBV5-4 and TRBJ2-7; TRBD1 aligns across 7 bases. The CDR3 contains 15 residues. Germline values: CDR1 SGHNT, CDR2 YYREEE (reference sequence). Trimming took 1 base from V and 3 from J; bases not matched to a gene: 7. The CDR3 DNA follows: TGTGCCAGCAGCTTGAGACAGGGAAATATCTACGAGCAGTACTTC. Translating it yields CASSLRQGNIYEQYF.

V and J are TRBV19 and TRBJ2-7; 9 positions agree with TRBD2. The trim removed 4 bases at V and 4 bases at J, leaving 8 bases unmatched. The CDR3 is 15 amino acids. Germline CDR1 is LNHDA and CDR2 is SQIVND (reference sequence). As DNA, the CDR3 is TGTGCCAGTAGTACCCTAGCGGGGAGACTTTACGAGCAGTACTTC. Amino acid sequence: CASSTLAGRLYEQYF.

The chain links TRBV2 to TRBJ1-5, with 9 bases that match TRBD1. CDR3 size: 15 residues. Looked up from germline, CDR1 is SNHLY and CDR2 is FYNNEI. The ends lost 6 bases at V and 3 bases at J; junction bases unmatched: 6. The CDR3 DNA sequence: TGTGCCAGCAGCAAAGGGACAGGGCCCAATCAGCCCCAGCATTTT. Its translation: CASSKGTGPNQPQHF.

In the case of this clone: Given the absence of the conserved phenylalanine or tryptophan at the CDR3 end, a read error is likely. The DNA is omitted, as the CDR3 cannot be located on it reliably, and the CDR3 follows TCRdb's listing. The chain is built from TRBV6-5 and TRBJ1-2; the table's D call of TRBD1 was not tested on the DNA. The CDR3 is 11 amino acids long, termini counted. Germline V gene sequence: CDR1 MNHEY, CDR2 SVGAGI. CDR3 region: CASSYQRKGQH.

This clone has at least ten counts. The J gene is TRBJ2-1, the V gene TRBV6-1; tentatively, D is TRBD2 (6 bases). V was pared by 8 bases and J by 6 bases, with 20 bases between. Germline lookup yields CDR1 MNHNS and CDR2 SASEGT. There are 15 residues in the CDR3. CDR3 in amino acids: CASEEIRRGGNEQFF. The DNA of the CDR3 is TGTGCCAGCGAGGAGATTAGGAGGGGCGGCAATGAGCAGTTCTTC.

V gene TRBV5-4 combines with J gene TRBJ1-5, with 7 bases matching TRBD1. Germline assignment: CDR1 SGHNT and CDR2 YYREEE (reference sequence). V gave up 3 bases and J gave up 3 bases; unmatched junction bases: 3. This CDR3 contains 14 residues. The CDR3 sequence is CASSSTGHNQPQHF. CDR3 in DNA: TGTGCCAGCAGCTCGACAGGGCACAATCAGCCCCAGCATTTT.

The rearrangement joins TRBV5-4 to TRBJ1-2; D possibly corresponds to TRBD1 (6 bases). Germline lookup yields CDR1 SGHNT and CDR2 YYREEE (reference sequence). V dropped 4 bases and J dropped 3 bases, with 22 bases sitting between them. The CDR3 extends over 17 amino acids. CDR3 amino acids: CASSPSTGGRDHYGYTF. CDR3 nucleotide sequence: TGTGCCAGCAGCCCATCGACGGGGGGCAGGGATCACTATGGCTACACCTTC.

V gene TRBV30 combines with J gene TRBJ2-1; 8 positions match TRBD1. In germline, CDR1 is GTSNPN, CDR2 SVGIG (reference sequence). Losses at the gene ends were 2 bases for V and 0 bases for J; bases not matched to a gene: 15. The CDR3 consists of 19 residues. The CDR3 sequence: CAWSSTGAEPGGSYNEQFF. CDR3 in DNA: TGTGCCTGGAGTTCGACAGGGGCCGAACCCGGGGGCTCCTACAATGAGCAGTTCTTC.

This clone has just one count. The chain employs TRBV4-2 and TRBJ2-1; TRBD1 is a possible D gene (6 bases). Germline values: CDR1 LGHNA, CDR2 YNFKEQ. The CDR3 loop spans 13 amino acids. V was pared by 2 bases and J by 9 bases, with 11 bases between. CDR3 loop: CASSQPTGGEQFF. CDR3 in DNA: TGTGCCAGCAGCCAACCGACAGGCGGTGAGCAGTTCTTC.

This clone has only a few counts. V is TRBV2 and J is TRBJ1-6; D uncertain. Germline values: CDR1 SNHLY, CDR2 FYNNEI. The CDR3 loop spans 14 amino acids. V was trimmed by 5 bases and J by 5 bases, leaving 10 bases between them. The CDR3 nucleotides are TGTGCCAGCAGTTGGAGGACCCATAATTCACCCCTCCACTTT. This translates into CASSWRTHNSPLHF.

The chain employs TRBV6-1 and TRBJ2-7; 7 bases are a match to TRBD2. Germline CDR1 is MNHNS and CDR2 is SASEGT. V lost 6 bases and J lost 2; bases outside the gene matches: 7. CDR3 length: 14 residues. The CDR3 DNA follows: TGTGCCAGCAGCCGGGAGGCAGGGACCTACGAGCAGTACTTC. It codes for CASSREAGTYEQYF.

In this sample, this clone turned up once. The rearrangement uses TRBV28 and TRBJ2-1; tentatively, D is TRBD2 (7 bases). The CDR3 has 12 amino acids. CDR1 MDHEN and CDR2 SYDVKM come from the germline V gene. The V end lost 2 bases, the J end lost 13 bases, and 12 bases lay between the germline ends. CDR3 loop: CASSLVGGLQFF. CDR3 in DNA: TGTGCCAGCAGTTTAGTCGGGGGGCTTCAGTTCTTC.

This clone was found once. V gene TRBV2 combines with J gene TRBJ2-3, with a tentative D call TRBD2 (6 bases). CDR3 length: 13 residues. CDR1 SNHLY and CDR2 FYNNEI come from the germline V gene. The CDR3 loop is CVAAGMSTDTQYF. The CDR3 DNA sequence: TGTGTGGCTGCGGGGATGAGCACAGATACGCAGTATTTT.

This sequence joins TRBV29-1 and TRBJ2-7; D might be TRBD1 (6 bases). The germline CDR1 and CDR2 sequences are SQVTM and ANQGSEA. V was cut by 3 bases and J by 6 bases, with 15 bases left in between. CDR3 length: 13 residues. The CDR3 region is CSVEWQGKGEQYF. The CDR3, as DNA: TGCAGCGTTGAGTGGCAGGGGAAGGGCGAGCAGTACTTC.

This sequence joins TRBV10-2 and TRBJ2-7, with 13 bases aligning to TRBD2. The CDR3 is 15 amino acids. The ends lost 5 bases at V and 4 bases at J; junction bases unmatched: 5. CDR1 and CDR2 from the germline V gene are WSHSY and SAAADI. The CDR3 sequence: CASSRLAGGRYEQYF. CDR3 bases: TGCGCCAGCAGTAGACTAGCGGGGGGAAGGTACGAGCAGTACTTC.

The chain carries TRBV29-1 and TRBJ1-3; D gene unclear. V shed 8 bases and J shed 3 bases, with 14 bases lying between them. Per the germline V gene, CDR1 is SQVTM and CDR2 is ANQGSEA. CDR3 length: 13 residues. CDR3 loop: CSTHEGGGNTIYF. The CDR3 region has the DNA TGCAGCACCCACGAGGGAGGTGGAAACACCATATATTTT.

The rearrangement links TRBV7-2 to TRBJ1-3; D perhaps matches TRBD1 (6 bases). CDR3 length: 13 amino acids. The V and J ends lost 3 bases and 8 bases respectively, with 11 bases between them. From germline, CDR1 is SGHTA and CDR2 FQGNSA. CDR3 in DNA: TGTGCCAGCAGCTTCACCAGGGGCGACACCATATATTTT. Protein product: CASSFTRGDTIYF.

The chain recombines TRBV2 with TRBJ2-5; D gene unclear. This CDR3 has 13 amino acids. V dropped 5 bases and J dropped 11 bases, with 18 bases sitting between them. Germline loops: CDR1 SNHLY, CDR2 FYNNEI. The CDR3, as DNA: TGTGCCAGCAGTACCCGACCTCTTATGGAGCAGTACTTC. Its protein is CASSTRPLMEQYF.

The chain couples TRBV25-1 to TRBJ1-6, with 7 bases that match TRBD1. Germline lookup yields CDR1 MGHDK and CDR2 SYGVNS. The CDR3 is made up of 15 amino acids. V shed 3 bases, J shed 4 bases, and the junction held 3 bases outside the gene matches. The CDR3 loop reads CASSDPGQYNSPLHF. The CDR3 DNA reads TGTGCCAGCAGTGACCCGGGACAGTATAATTCACCCCTCCACTTT. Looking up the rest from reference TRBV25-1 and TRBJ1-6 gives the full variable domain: EADIYQTPRYLVIGTGKKITLECSQTMGHDKMYWYQQDPGMELHLIHYSYGVNSTEKGDLSSESTVSRIRTEHFPLTLESARPSHTSQYLCASSDPGQYNSPLHFGNGTRLTVT.

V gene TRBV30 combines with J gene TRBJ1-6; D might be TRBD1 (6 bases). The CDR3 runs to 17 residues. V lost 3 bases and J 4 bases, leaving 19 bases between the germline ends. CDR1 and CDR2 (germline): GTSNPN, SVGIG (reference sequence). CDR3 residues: CAWRPETGLGYNSPLHF. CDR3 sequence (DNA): TGTGCCTGGAGACCAGAGACAGGCCTCGGGTATAATTCACCCCTCCACTTT.

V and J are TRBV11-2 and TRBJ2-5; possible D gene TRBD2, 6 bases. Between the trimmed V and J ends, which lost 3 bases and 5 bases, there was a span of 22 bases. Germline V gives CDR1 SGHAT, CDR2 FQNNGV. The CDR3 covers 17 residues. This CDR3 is CASSFRGWGTSLETQYF. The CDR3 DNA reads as TGTGCCAGCAGCTTCCGGGGGTGGGGAACAAGTTTGGAGACCCAGTACTTC. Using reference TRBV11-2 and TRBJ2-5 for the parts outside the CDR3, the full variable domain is EAGVAQSPRYKIIEKRQSVAFWCNPISGHATLYWYQQILGQGPKLLIQFQNNGVVDDSQLPKDRFSAERLKGVDSTLKIQPAKLEDSAVYLCASSFRGWGTSLETQYFGPGTRLLVL.